A selection of T cell receptor beta chains follows, all from one sample in a study of T cells in Graves' hyperthyroidism and ophthalmopathy. TCRdb passed the multiplex PCR reads through MiXCR, listing each CDR3 protein once. The data hold approximately 400,000 distinct CDR3 sequences, with 15% to 18% observed a single time. What was sequenced was blood. These receptors came from a woman younger than 30 with Graves' hyperthyroidism that later progressed to Graves' ophthalmopathy. CDR3s include the opening cysteine and the closing phenylalanine or tryptophan. The order of the fields is clone size, D gene, V gene, J gene, CDR3 protein, CDR3 DNA. A D gene is named only where the DNA matches it firmly. Part of the rows lack a size; the others show once, few, many or a class for expanded clones.

many,NA,TRBV5-1,TRBJ2-2,CASSRDRFGELFF,TGCGCCAGCAGCCGCGACAGGTTCGGGGAGCTGTTTTTT
many,TRBD2,TRBV28,TRBJ2-1,CASSPSGRAERVQFF,TGTGCCAGCAGTCCTAGCGGGAGGGCCGAAAGGGTGCAGTTCTTC
few,NA,TRBV24-1,TRBJ1-2,CATSDLAGNYGYTF,TGTGCCACCAGTGATCTCGCGGGAAACTATGGCTACACCTTC
few,NA,TRBV20-1,TRBJ2-7,CSARAARYHLYEQYF,TGCAGTGCTCGCGCGGCCAGGTATCACCTCTACGAGCAGTACTTC
many,NA,TRBV6-1,TRBJ2-1,CASSPGLLPNEQFF,TGTGCCAGCAGCCCCGGACTACTCCCGAATGAGCAGTTCTTC
many,NA,TRBV7-2,TRBJ2-1,CASSLEGLAFEQFF,TGTGCCAGCAGCTTAGAGGGGCTAGCTTTTGAGCAGTTCTTC
once,NA,TRBV4-2,TRBJ1-3,CASSQFHPVGSGNTIYF,TGTGCCAGCAGCCAGTTTCATCCAGTCGGCTCTGGAAACACCATATATTTT
many,NA,TRBV6-1,TRBJ2-3,CASTPGTASTDTQYF,TGTGCCAGCACCCCCGGGACCGCTAGCACAGATACGCAGTATTTT
few,NA,TRBV9,TRBJ2-3,CASSVTTGDTDTQYF,TGTGCCAGCAGCGTGACGACGGGAGACACAGATACGCAGTATTTT
many,TRBD1,TRBV28,TRBJ1-1,CASSSTGGTEAFF,TGTGCCAGCAGTTCGACAGGGGGCACTGAAGCTTTCTTT
many,TRBD2,TRBV28,TRBJ2-1,CASKGGTSGIYRYNEQFF,TGTGCCAGCAAAGGGGGGACTAGCGGGATATATCGGTACAATGAGCAGTTCTTC
few,TRBD1,TRBV19,TRBJ2-1,CASSMGQGTYNEQFF,TGTGCCAGTAGTATGGGACAGGGGACCTACAATGAGCAGTTCTTC
few,TRBD1,TRBV24-1,TRBJ2-4,CATSDLHSDRGMAKNIQYF,TGTGCCACCAGTGATTTGCATTCGGACAGGGGAATGGCCAAAAACATTCAGTACTTC
few,NA,TRBV6-1,TRBJ2-7,CASSQGKASYEQYF,TGTGCCAGCAGCCAGGGTAAAGCTTCGTACGAGCAGTACTTC
many,NA,TRBV18,TRBJ1-2,CASSPGSGLDYGYTF,TGTGCCAGCTCACCAGGATCGGGACTAGACTATGGCTACACCTTC
many,TRBD2,TRBV28,TRBJ2-1,CASSTSERPYNEQFF,TGTGCCAGCAGCACTAGCGAAAGACCCTACAATGAGCAGTTCTTC
many,TRBD2,TRBV29-1,TRBJ2-7,CSATRASLAGGLYEQYF,TGCAGCGCCACCCGTGCCTCACTAGCGGGAGGGCTCTACGAGCAGTACTTC
NA,TRBD2,TRBV12-3/TRBV12-4,TRBJ2-1,CASSLALEGGPLDEQFF,TGTGCCAGCAGTTTAGCGCTCGAGGGAGGGCCGTTAGATGAGCAGTTCTTC
many,NA,TRBV5-8,TRBJ1-1,CASILVTVLNTEAFF,TGTGCCAGCATATTGGTTACAGTACTGAACACTGAAGCTTTCTTT
many,TRBD1,TRBV11-1,TRBJ2-1,CASSFGTGTYNEQFF,TGTGCCAGCAGCTTCGGGACAGGGACCTACAATGAGCAGTTCTTC
many,TRBD2,TRBV7-2,TRBJ2-1,CASSGGLAGYNEQFF,TGTGCCAGCAGCGGGGGACTAGCGGGCTACAATGAGCAGTTCTTC
many,NA,TRBV5-1,TRBJ2-7,CASSLVSGEAYEQYF,TGCGCCAGCAGCTTGGTCTCGGGAGAGGCGTACGAGCAGTACTTC
few,NA,TRBV28,TRBJ2-7,CASSDHRGAEQYF,TGTGCCAGCAGCGACCACCGGGGGGCCGAGCAGTACTTC
NA,TRBD1,TRBV6-2/TRBV6-3,TRBJ2-4,CASSFPGTGDIQYF,TGTGCCAGCAGTTTCCCTGGGACAGGGGACATTCAGTACTTC
NA,NA,TRBV11-2,TRBJ1-2,CASSRPRGTRDYGYTF,TGTGCCAGCAGTAGACCCCGTGGGACCAGGGACTATGGCTACACCTTC
NA,NA,TRBV6-1,TRBJ2-7,CASRAGQFYEQYF,TGTGCCAGCAGGGCGGGACAATTTTACGAGCAGTACTTC
many,NA,TRBV11-2,TRBJ2-3,CASSLSLADTQYF,TGTGCCAGCAGCTTGAGTCTAGCAGATACGCAGTATTTT
many,NA,TRBV10-3,TRBJ2-1,CAISEGLEILAPLFF,TGTGCCATCAGTGAAGGGCTGGAGATTCTGGCCCCTTTGTTCTTC
few,TRBD1,TRBV11-2,TRBJ2-2,CASSLPLGTGQNTGELFF,TGTGCCAGCAGCTTACCCTTAGGGACAGGGCAAAACACCGGGGAGCTGTTTTTT
many,NA,TRBV28,TRBJ1-5,CASSFRGAQPQHF,TGTGCCAGCAGTTTCCGGGGGGCTCAGCCCCAGCATTTT